The TCR beta chain described here comes from a study of spatial heterogeneity in lung cancer. This clonotype was observed at least ten times. The antigen remains undetermined. In TCRdb, the 5' RACE reads were re-called with MiXCR into one record per CDR3 protein. This table has roughly 9,300 distinct CDR3 sequences, approximately 5% appearing once. Sample time point: sample taken at primary tumor resection. The donors comprised about 70 untreated early-stage non-small cell lung cancer patients. TCRs were sequenced from unsorted whole RNA of tumor, nontumor lung or PBMC. Study-wide results and caveats: Tumor mutation counts were tracked by expanded intratumoral alpha and beta TCR counts.

V shed 1 base and J 0 bases; nucleotides not matched to a gene: 9. Germline CDR1 LGHNA, CDR2 YSLEER. The CDR3 extends over 19 amino acids. The rearrangement joins TRBV4-3 to TRBJ2-3; TRBD2 agrees at 11 bases. The material sequenced was lung tumor tissue, taken at surgery. This receptor was identified in a female donor with early-stage non-small cell lung cancer. The CDR3 sequence is CASSQVLGTSGYSTDTQYF. For the CDR3, the DNA is TGCGCCAGCAGCCAAGTGCTTGGGACTAGCGGTTATAGCACAGATACGCAGTATTTT.